These 8 T cell receptor beta chains came from one sample sequenced in a study of draining lymph node invasion in breast cancer. MiXCR, applied by TCRdb to the bulk RNA-seq reads, yields one record per CDR3 protein. The sample holds approximately 2,900 distinct CDR3 sequences; about 80% are singletons and the top ten take approximately 9.8%. Cells sorted as CD4+ CD45RA- CD25- were taken as memory conventional CD4 T cells. Sequencing used sorted memory CD4+ effector T cells from a lymph node. The receptors derive from a female donor with luminal breast cancer.

The gene calls are TRBV20-1 and TRBJ2-7, with 11 bases identical to TRBD1. The V gene end was trimmed by 5 bases and the J gene end by 7 bases; junction bases not matched to a gene: 10. Germline V gives CDR1 DFQATT, CDR2 SNEGSKA (reference sequence). The CDR3 extends over 14 amino acids. The CDR3 DNA is TGCAGTGCTCTGGACAGGGGGCCATTTATTGAGCAGTACTTC. It specifies CSALDRGPFIEQYF.

The J gene is TRBJ1-1, the V gene TRBV3-1, with a tentative D call TRBD1 (5 bases). CDR3 length: 13 residues. Germline CDR1 and CDR2: LGHDT and YNNKEL (reference sequence). CDR3: CASTPSGGGEAFF. The CDR3 DNA reads TGTGCTTCAACCCCGTCGGGGGGAGGTGAAGCTTTCTTT.

The rearrangement uses TRBV19 and TRBJ1-2; D is possibly TRBD1 (5 bases). V was clipped by 5 bases and J by 0 bases, with 19 bases between them. The CDR3 runs 17 residues. Germline values: CDR1 LNHDA, CDR2 SQIVND (reference sequence). CDR3 amino acids: CASSRSTVPTTNYGYTF. In DNA form, the CDR3 reads TGTGCCAGTAGTCGCTCGACAGTTCCCACCACTAACTATGGCTACACCTTC.

The chain combines TRBV6-2 or TRBV6-3 with TRBJ2-5, with unresolved D. The V and J ends lost 2 bases and 0 bases respectively, with 16 bases between them. This CDR3 is built from 17 residues. From germline, CDR1 is MNHEY and CDR2 SVGEGT. In DNA, the CDR3 is TGTGCCAGCAGTTACGACGGCCGCGCACGGTACCAAGAGACCCAGTACTTC. It yields the protein CASSYDGRARYQETQYF.

This chain joins TRBV28 and TRBJ2-4, with D perhaps matching TRBD2 (6 bases). The CDR3 length is 14 residues. Germline CDR1 MDHEN, CDR2 SYDVKM. V lost 2 bases to trimming and J lost 4 bases, with 9 bases between them. In DNA form, the CDR3 reads TGTGCCAGCAGTTTAGGGGACTCAAAAAACATTCAGTACTTC. It codes for CASSLGDSKNIQYF.

The V gene is TRBV20-1, the J gene TRBJ1-5, with a possible D match to TRBD1 (5 bases). Germline V gene sequence: CDR1 DFQATT, CDR2 SNEGSKA (reference sequence). V lost 7 bases, J lost 10 bases, and 17 bases lay in between. This CDR3 has 12 residues. CDR3 nucleotides: TGCAGTGGGCGGGACCGCGTCGGCCCCCAGCATTTT. Its translation: CSGRDRVGPQHF.

This chain links TRBV21-1 with TRBJ1-1. TRBV21-1 is listed as a pseudogene. This CDR3 is 12 amino acids long. The CDR3 loop reads CASSKETRTSFF. CDR3 DNA: TGTGCCAGCAGCAAAGAGACCAGGACGTCTTTCTTT.

The rearrangement joins TRBV18 to TRBJ1-2, with D possibly TRBD1 on 5 matching bases. Trimming removed 2 bases from V and 3 bases from J, with 13 bases in between. This CDR3 is 15 amino acids long. Germline CDR1 reads KGHSH; CDR2 reads LQKENI. The CDR3 loop is CASSPMSGVYYGYTF. For the CDR3, the DNA is TGTGCCAGCTCACCAATGTCGGGGGTATACTATGGCTACACCTTC. The whole variable domain, filled in from reference TRBV18 and TRBJ1-2, reads NAGVMQNPRHLVRRRGQEARLRCSPMKGHSHVYWYRQLPEEGLKFMVYLQKENIIDESGMPKERFSAEFPKEGPSILRIQQVVRGDSAAYFCASSPMSGVYYGYTFGSGTRLTVV.